This entry features one T cell receptor (beta chain) sequence. The antigen is unknown. 13 Jbeta primers and 60 Vbeta primers were used for the PCR. Profiling relied on immunoSEQ multiplex PCR, and the TCRdb table lists in-frame clones only, not all of them. The table includes 140,000 or so clones, approximately 82% detected once. Donors sampled were nominally healthy, though unrecorded immune exposures were likely. This entry belongs to a study of cytomegalovirus exposure and HLA in healthy donors. Findings of the study overall: A reported reduction in N-insertions relative to the approximately 690-donor mean was seen in an Asian-associated ancestry cluster in a later analysis.

The CDR3 runs 15 residues. Trimming stripped 3 bases from V and 3 bases from J, with 14 bases between. CDR1 is SGHRS and CDR2 is YFSETQ in the germline V gene. The V call is TRBV5-1, the J call TRBJ2-3, with D possibly TRBD2 on 5 matching bases. Material: PBMCs. The receptor comes from a woman between 55 and 75 years old in good health and CMV-seropositive. This CDR3 is CASSSTGGSTDTQYF. The CDR3 coding sequence is TGCGCCAGCAGCTCGACCGGAGGATCGACAGATACGCAGTATTTT.